This entry lists 30 T cell receptor beta chains sequenced from one sample in a study of graft-versus-host responses after intestinal transplantation. Profiled with immunoSEQ multiplex PCR; TCRdb holds only in-frame clones, not every one. The profile covers around 84,000 clones, with roughly 87% appearing a single time and approximately 18% taken by the ten largest. For these TCRs, the target antigens are not known. The sequenced sample was unstimulated CD8+ T cells sorted from spleen or lymph node cells, obtained before intestinal transplant. The receptors stem from a human donor who received an intestinal transplant.

CDR3 nucleotide sequence: TGCGCCAGCAGCCAAGGGTGGCAGGGAGAGGAGCTGTTTTTT. It codes for CASSQGWQGEELFF. The chain couples TRBV4-1 to TRBJ2-2; possibly TRBD1 or TRBD2 for D (5 bases each). Per germline, CDR1 MGHRA and CDR2 YSYEKL. The CDR3 is 14 amino acids. Trimming took off 1 base at V and 10 bases at J, with 13 bases between the two ends.

V gene TRBV6-1 combines with J gene TRBJ2-1, with D possibly TRBD2 on 5 matching bases. The CDR3 loop spans 17 amino acids. CDR1 is MNHNS, CDR2 SASEGT, per germline. The V end lost 2 bases, the J end lost 0 bases, and 14 bases lay between the germline ends. The CDR3 nucleotides are TGTGCCAGCAGTGAACGTCGTGAGGGTTTCTCCTACAATGAGCAGTTCTTC. This sequence encodes CASSERREGFSYNEQFF.

This clone was seen a single time. The chain is built from TRBV11-2 and TRBJ2-7; maybe TRBD2 (5 bases). Germline loops: CDR1 SGHAT, CDR2 FQNNGV. CDR3 length equals 12 residues. Trimming removed 5 bases from V and 6 bases from J, with 11 bases in between. The CDR3 is CASSRPGIEQYF. CDR3 nucleotide sequence: TGTGCCAGCAGCCGACCCGGGATCGAGCAGTACTTC.

J is TRBJ2-1 and V is TRBV7-3, with D possibly being TRBD1 (5 bases). This CDR3 has 16 amino acids. The V and J ends lost 5 bases and 3 bases respectively, with 17 bases between them. Germline V gene lookup returns CDR1 SGHTA and CDR2 FQGTGA. In DNA, the CDR3 is TGTGCCAGCAGCCCGTTCCCAGGACACCTCTACAATGAGCAGTTCTTC. It translates to CASSPFPGHLYNEQFF.

This clone was found a few times. This chain joins TRBV5-1 and TRBJ1-3; 7 bases fit TRBD1. The CDR3 totals 14 residues. The ends lost 1 base at V and 4 bases at J; junction bases unmatched: 2. From germline, CDR1 is SGHRS and CDR2 YFSETQ. CDR3 in amino acids: CASSLSGQGNTIYF. For the CDR3, the DNA is TGCGCCAGCAGCTTGTCGGGACAGGGAAACACCATATATTTT.

Remarks on this clone: The same CDR3 arises from other DNA sequences in this sample as well. This chain uses TRBV28 with TRBJ2-7; a possible D gene is TRBD1 (7 bases). This CDR3 has 14 amino acids. Germline V CDR1 and CDR2: MDHEN, SYDVKM. Trimming removed 6 bases at V and 3 bases at J, with 15 bases between. CDR3 DNA: TGTGCCAGCAGCTTAACAGGGGACTTCTACGAGCAGTACTTC. Its protein product is CASSLTGDFYEQYF.

The chain links TRBV4-1 to TRBJ1-3, with 9 bases matching TRBD1. This CDR3 comprises 16 residues. The germline CDR1 and CDR2 sequences are MGHRA and YSYEKL. The J segment lost 10 bases and the V segment lost 3 bases, leaving 13 bases of the junction unmatched. CDR3: CASSHLPGQGRETIYF. CDR3 nucleotide sequence: TGCGCCAGCAGCCACCTTCCGGGACAGGGAAGGGAAACCATATATTTT.

This clone was recorded only once. The chain recombines TRBV9 with TRBJ2-1; 7 positions agree with TRBD1. There are 14 residues in the CDR3. Germline V gene lookup returns CDR1 SGDLS and CDR2 YYNGEE. After removal of 3 bases from V and 7 bases from J, the junction contained 7 bases not matched to a gene. The CDR3 coding sequence is TGTGCCAGCAGCGGTGACAGGGCCATTAATGAGCAGTTCTTC. Translating it yields CASSGDRAINEQFF.

The chain employs TRBV27 and TRBJ2-5; no clear D gene. The CDR3 runs 13 residues. Trimming stripped 5 bases from V and 0 bases from J, with 7 bases between. Germline V CDR1 and CDR2: MNHEY, SMNVEV (reference sequence). CDR3: CASSSAYQETQYF. CDR3 coding DNA: TGTGCCAGCAGTAGTGCCTACCAAGAGACCCAGTACTTC.

This chain links TRBV9 with TRBJ2-7; 12 nucleotides agree with TRBD2. Germline V gene data show CDR1 as SGDLS and CDR2 as YYNGEE. V lost 4 bases to trimming and J lost 4 bases; unmatched junction nucleotides: 6. The CDR3 is 15 residues long. This CDR3 is CASSLGLAGRYEQYF. The CDR3 region has the DNA TGTGCCAGCAGCTTAGGACTAGCGGGGAGATACGAGCAGTACTTC.

The gene calls are TRBV6-5 and TRBJ1-1; 7 nucleotides match TRBD1. CDR1 is MNHEY, CDR2 SVGAGI, per germline. This CDR3 is built from 13 residues. The V gene end was trimmed by 6 bases and the J gene end by 5 bases; junction bases not matched to a gene: 6. In nucleotides, the CDR3 is TGTGCCAGCAGGTTGACAGGGCAAACTGAAGCTTTCTTT. It yields the protein CASRLTGQTEAFF.

V and J are TRBV12-1 and TRBJ2-1; the table's D call, TRBD2, has no DNA check behind it. TRBV12-1 is labeled a pseudogene. This CDR3 is built from 13 residues. CDR3 region: CASSGETYNEQFF. For the CDR3, the DNA is TGTGCCAGCAGTGGGGAGACCTACAATGAGCAGTTCTTC.

Details on this clone: This specimen includes other DNA sequences encoding the same CDR3. The rearrangement links TRBV6-1 to TRBJ2-7, with a weak D call TRBD2 (5 bases). The CDR3 sequence is 12 residues long. The V gene's germline CDR1 is MNHNS and CDR2 SASEGT. Trimming pared 4 bases from V and 7 bases from J, leaving 11 bases between. DNA for the CDR3: TGTGCCAGCAGTGCCACGGGGTGGGAGCAGTACTTC. It specifies CASSATGWEQYF.

J is TRBJ2-1 and V is TRBV28, with D tentatively TRBD2 (5 bases). This CDR3 region has 15 residues. CDR1 MDHEN and CDR2 SYDVKM come from the germline V gene. The ends were cut back, 2 bases at V and 4 bases at J, with 12 bases in the middle. The CDR3 DNA follows: TGTGCCAGCAGTTTAGAGGGCTTCCTTTACAATGAGCAGTTCTTC. Translated, it gives CASSLEGFLYNEQFF.

This clone was seen once. J is TRBJ1-1 and V is TRBV7-9; unclear D gene. The V end lost 7 bases, the J end lost 0 bases, and 9 bases lay between the germline ends. Per germline, CDR1 SEHNR and CDR2 FQNEAQ (reference sequence). The CDR3 has 13 amino acids. In DNA, the CDR3 is TGTGCCAGCAACATCGTCATGAACACTGAAGCTTTCTTT. Its translation: CASNIVMNTEAFF. The variable domain in full, completed from reference TRBV7-9 and TRBJ1-1, reads DTGVSQNPRHKITKRGQNVTFRCDPISEHNRLYWYRQTLGQGPEFLTYFQNEAQLEKSRLLSDRFSAERPKGSFSTLEIQRTEQGDSAMYLCASNIVMNTEAFFGQGTRLTVV.

V is TRBV4-2 and J is TRBJ2-3; weak D call: TRBD1 (7 bases). Germline V lookup: CDR1 LGHNA, CDR2 YNFKEQ. CDR3 length: 16 residues. V was shortened by 0 bases and J by 5 bases, with 15 bases between the two germline ends. CDR3 protein: CASSQDWQGGLDTQYF. In DNA, the CDR3 is TGTGCCAGCAGCCAAGATTGGCAGGGGGGTCTAGATACGCAGTATTTT.

The rearrangement links TRBV4-1 to TRBJ2-1; D may match TRBD1 or TRBD2 (5 bases each). With 3 bases removed from V and 10 bases from J, the gap between germline ends came to 10 bases. Germline V gene sequence: CDR1 MGHRA, CDR2 YSYEKL. This CDR3 has 12 amino acids. The CDR3: CASSQPEGEQFF. CDR3 in DNA: TGCGCCAGCAGCCAGCCAGAGGGGGAGCAGTTCTTC.

The chain joins TRBV5-1 to TRBJ2-1; 8 positions match TRBD1. Germline V lookup: CDR1 SGHRS, CDR2 YFSETQ. With 2 bases clipped from V and 4 bases from J, the junction kept 5 bases outside the gene matches. The CDR3 covers 15 residues. CDR3 sequence reads: CASSFRDRGYNEQFF. Here the CDR3 DNA reads TGCGCCAGCAGCTTTCGCGACAGGGGTTACAATGAGCAGTTCTTC. Combining the CDR3 with reference TRBV5-1 and TRBJ2-1 gives the whole variable domain KAGVTQTPRYLIKTRGQQVTLSCSPISGHRSVSWYQQTPGQGLQFLFEYFSETQRNKGNFPGRFSGRQFSNSRSEMNVSTLELGDSALYLCASSFRDRGYNEQFFGPGTRLTVL.

V and J are TRBV27 and TRBJ1-2; D gene unclear. CDR1 MNHEY and CDR2 SMNVEV come from the germline V gene (reference sequence). The V end lost 9 bases, the J end lost 4 bases, and 12 bases lay between the germline ends. This CDR3 comprises 12 residues. CDR3 in amino acids: CASSGGPYGYTF. CDR3 coding DNA: TGTGCCAGTTCCGGTGGACCCTATGGCTACACCTTC.

V usage is TRBV6-5 and J usage is TRBJ2-7, with no clear D. V was shortened by 5 bases and J by 2 bases, with 10 bases between the two germline ends. Germline CDR1 and CDR2: MNHEY and SVGAGI. The CDR3 runs 13 residues. The CDR3: CASSEDAPYEQYF. The CDR3 DNA reads TGTGCCAGCAGTGAAGACGCCCCCTACGAGCAGTACTTC.

This rearrangement joins TRBV10-1 to TRBJ2-5; possibly TRBD1 for D (5 bases). V was shortened by 6 bases and J by 2 bases, with 10 bases between the two germline ends. This CDR3 comprises 13 residues. Germline CDR1 and CDR2: WNHNN and SYGVQD (reference sequence). The DNA for the CDR3 is TGCGCCAGCAGGAAGGGGCCGCAAGAGACCCAGTACTTC. Residues: CASRKGPQETQYF.

The chain has TRBV27 and TRBJ2-1; 7 bases are shared with TRBD1. This CDR3 comprises 14 residues. V shed 7 bases, J shed 4 bases, and the junction held 7 bases outside the gene matches. Germline V gives CDR1 MNHEY, CDR2 SMNVEV (reference sequence). This CDR3 reads CASKGASLYNEQFF. The CDR3 DNA follows: TGTGCCAGCAAGGGGGCTAGCCTGTACAATGAGCAGTTCTTC.

This clone was picked up a small number of times. V usage is TRBV6-4 and J usage is TRBJ2-2, with D possibly TRBD2 on 5 matching bases. This CDR3 comprises 12 residues. V shed 6 bases and J shed 3 bases, with 5 bases lying between them. In germline, CDR1 is MRHNA, CDR2 SNTAGT. Here the CDR3 DNA reads TGTGCCAGCAGGGGAGACACCGGGGAGCTGTTTTTT. Its translation: CASRGDTGELFF.

Concerning this clone: This CDR3 is also generated by other DNA sequences in the sample. The chain recombines TRBV6-6 with TRBJ2-7; TRBD1 matches at 12 bases. From germline, CDR1 is MNHNY and CDR2 SVGAGI (reference sequence). V gave up 2 bases and J gave up 4 bases; unmatched junction bases: 3. The length of the CDR3 is 15 residues. This CDR3 is CASSYGTGGYYEQYF. The CDR3 DNA reads TGTGCCAGCAGTTACGGGACAGGGGGCTATTACGAGCAGTACTTC.

V and J are TRBV4-1 and TRBJ2-2, with TRBD2 matching over 11 bases. Germline V gene data show CDR1 as MGHRA and CDR2 as YSYEKL. The CDR3 consists of 18 residues. V was pared by 4 bases and J by 4 bases, with 11 bases of the junction left unmatched. As DNA, the CDR3 is TGCGCCAGCAGCCCTAGGATCACTAGCGGGGGAATCACCGGGGAGCTGTTTTTT. Residues: CASSPRITSGGITGELFF.

This clone was found a few times. At one end the junction does not follow the germline gene, possibly because of a read error. This chain connects TRBV19 to TRBJ2-2; TRBD2 matches at 7 bases. CDR1 and CDR2 (germline): LNHDA, SQIVND (reference sequence). This CDR3 is built from 12 residues. Here the CDR3 reads CASSLPWGGAVF. CDR3 coding DNA: TGTGCCAGTAGTTTGCCTTGGGGGGGAGCTGTTTTT.

The chain combines TRBV13 with TRBJ1-2; D possibly corresponds to TRBD1 (6 bases). This CDR3 is built from 15 residues. The ends were cut back, 0 bases at V and 1 base at J, with 9 bases in the middle. Germline CDR1 PRHDT, CDR2 FYEKMQ (reference sequence). CDR3 loop: CASSLGQGYNYGYTF. DNA for the CDR3: TGTGCCAGCAGCTTAGGACAGGGATATAACTATGGCTACACCTTC. Looking up the rest from reference TRBV13 and TRBJ1-2 gives the full variable domain: AAGVIQSPRHLIKEKRETATLKCYPIPRHDTVYWYQQGPGQDPQFLISFYEKMQSDKGSIPDRFSAQQFSDYHSELNMSSLELGDSALYFCASSLGQGYNYGYTFGSGTRLTVV.

This chain uses TRBV7-6 with TRBJ1-3; no reliable D call. Germline CDR1 is SGHVS and CDR2 is FNYEAQ. This CDR3 region has 13 residues. V lost 2 bases to trimming and J lost 4 bases, with 6 bases between them. CDR3 coding DNA: TGTGCCAGCAGCTTATCGTCGGGAAACACCATATATTTT. Encoded protein: CASSLSSGNTIYF.

The chain is built from TRBV6-5 and TRBJ2-1; 10 positions agree with TRBD1. Trimming at V came to 8 bases and at J to 8 bases, leaving 9 bases not matched to a gene. The germline V gene encodes CDR1 MNHEY and CDR2 SVGAGI. This CDR3 has 14 residues. The CDR3 protein is CASSPGQGIHEQFF. In nucleotides, the CDR3 is TGTGCCAGCTCACCGGGACAGGGGATCCATGAGCAGTTCTTC.

V is TRBV4-2 and J is TRBJ2-1, with 9 bases identical to TRBD1. The CDR3 sequence is 16 residues long. CDR1 LGHNA and CDR2 YNFKEQ come from the germline V gene. The V and J ends lost 1 base and 1 base, in that order; junction bases with no gene match: 2. Here the CDR3 DNA reads TGTGCCAGCAGCCAAGGGGACAGGGTATCCTACAATGAGCAGTTCTTC. This encodes CASSQGDRVSYNEQFF.